One and the same sample provided the 24 T cell receptor beta chains below, sequenced in a study of human T cells and chemical hapten exposure. TCRdb redid the calling of the RACE reads with MiXCR, one entry per CDR3 protein. The table shows about 160,000 distinct CDR3 sequences, with 25% to 30% occurring only once. Time point in this sample: patch test 3, about 24 weeks after DPC sensitization. Treatment indicated: therapeutic diphenylcyclopropenone sensitization with weekly scalp DPC. The source material was whole blood, sampled in connection with sensitization to the hapten diphenylcyclopropenone (DPC). These receptors were collected from a woman aged 18-30 years with alopecia areata. Some clones in this sample may be carry-over from other donors' samples.

CDR3 region: CSVNDRVYGYTF. The DNA for the CDR3 is TGCAGTGTCAACGACAGGGTCTATGGCTACACCTTC. The chain combines TRBV20-1 with TRBJ1-2; 7 nucleotides line up with TRBD1. Losses at the gene ends were 7 bases for V and 4 bases for J; bases not matched to a gene: 6. Germline V gives CDR1 DFQATT, CDR2 SNEGSKA (reference sequence). The CDR3 covers 12 residues.

V and J are TRBV3-1 and TRBJ2-7, with D unresolved. Looked up from germline, CDR1 is LGHDT and CDR2 is YNNKEL (reference sequence). This CDR3 is built from 16 residues. V was trimmed by 1 base and J by 9 bases, leaving 22 bases between them. The CDR3 here is CASSQVGSSRSSGQYF. In DNA form, the CDR3 reads TGTGCCAGCAGCCAAGTTGGCAGCTCCCGATCCTCGGGGCAGTACTTC.

The V call is TRBV2, the J call TRBJ2-7, with a weak D call TRBD1 (6 bases). Trimming removed 3 bases at V and 7 bases at J, with 25 bases between. Germline-derived CDR1 and CDR2 are SNHLY and FYNNEI. CDR3 size: 17 residues. The DNA of the CDR3 is TGTGCCAGCAGTGATTTGTCAGGGGTCCCCCCCGGTTGGGAGCAGTACTTC. Translating gives CASSDLSGVPPGWEQYF.

As for this clonotype: Being one base from a much bigger clone, this may be a read error. V gene TRBV19 combines with J gene TRBJ1-2; D is unclear. V dropped 11 bases and J dropped 3 bases, with 16 bases sitting between them. The CDR3 totals 13 residues. Germline V gene sequence: CDR1 LNHDA, CDR2 SQIVND (reference sequence). For the CDR3, the DNA is TGTGCCGCGACAAGGCCTTTAGACTATGGCTACACCTTC. Protein: CAATRPLDYGYTF. The whole variable domain, remainder taken from reference TRBV19 and TRBJ1-2, is DGGITQSPKYLFRKEGQNVTLSCEQNLNHDAMYWYRQDPGQGLRLIYYSQIVNDFQKGDIAEGYSVSREKKESFPLTVTSAQKNPTAFYLCAATRPLDYGYTFGSGTRLTVV.

V gene TRBV9 combines with J gene TRBJ2-3; the D is unclear. CDR3 size: 14 residues. V lost 3 bases and J 0 bases, leaving 8 bases between the germline ends. The germline CDR1 and CDR2 sequences are SGDLS and YYNGEE. The CDR3 protein is CASSEGLSTDTQYF. CDR3 DNA sequence: TGTGCCAGCAGCGAAGGGTTGAGCACAGATACGCAGTATTTT.

The CDR3 loop is CASSYSTTGGGQFF. In DNA form, the CDR3 reads TGTGCCAGCAGTTACTCCACTACCGGGGGGGGGCAGTTCTTC. The J gene is TRBJ2-1, the V gene TRBV6-5; 8 nucleotides line up with TRBD2. This CDR3 region has 14 residues. From germline, CDR1 is MNHEY and CDR2 SVGAGI. Losses at the gene ends were 0 bases for V and 12 bases for J; bases not matched to a gene: 7.

The rearrangement links TRBV12-3 or TRBV12-4 to TRBJ1-5; 8 positions agree with TRBD1. This CDR3 spans 14 amino acids. V lost 4 bases, J lost 3 bases, and 2 bases stayed unmatched. The CDR3 is CASSSQGVNQPQHF. The DNA for the CDR3 is TGTGCCAGCAGTTCACAGGGGGTCAATCAGCCCCAGCATTTT.

This chain connects TRBV14 to TRBJ2-2; 8 nucleotides agree with TRBD1. The CDR3 covers 15 residues. J gave up 6 bases and V 2 bases, and 5 bases lay outside the gene matches. The germline V gene encodes CDR1 SGHDN and CDR2 FVKESK. The CDR3 loop is CASSQRQGSSGELFF. DNA for the CDR3: TGTGCCAGCAGCCAAAGACAGGGGTCGTCCGGGGAGCTGTTTTTT.

A note on this clonotype: At one end, the junction sequence differs from germline, possibly due to a read error. The rearrangement links TRBV7-2 to TRBJ1-2; 7 bases agree with TRBD1. Germline V lookup: CDR1 SGHTA, CDR2 FQGNSA. This CDR3 comprises 15 residues. The CDR3 is CASSLVETGSYGYTF. The DNA for the CDR3 is TGTGCCAGCAGTTTAGTGGAGACAGGGTCGTATGGCTACACCTTC.

This clonotype was observed a handful of times. The chain uses TRBV29-1 and TRBJ1-2; D is unclear. The CDR3 is 13 residues long. Germline V gives CDR1 SQVTM, CDR2 ANQGSEA. The germline V and J ends were trimmed by 1 base and 4 bases, with 10 bases remaining between them. In nucleotides, the CDR3 is TGCAGCGTTGAAGTGCTGGAACCCTATGGCTACACCTTC. As protein: CSVEVLEPYGYTF.

The chain joins TRBV11-2 to TRBJ2-1; D is uncertain. V dropped 1 base and J dropped 6 bases, with 7 bases sitting between them. Germline CDR1 and CDR2: SGHAT and FQNNGV. This CDR3 is built from 13 residues. DNA of the CDR3: TGTGCCAGCAGCTTAGGCGCGTCCAATGAGCAGTTCTTC. Amino acids: CASSLGASNEQFF. The full variable domain, in which reference TRBV11-2 and TRBJ2-1 provide the parts outside the CDR3, is EAGVAQSPRYKIIEKRQSVAFWCNPISGHATLYWYQQILGQGPKLLIQFQNNGVVDDSQLPKDRFSAERLKGVDSTLKIQPAKLEDSAVYLCASSLGASNEQFFGPGTRLTVL.

This clonotype was counted between two and nine times. The rearrangement uses TRBV20-1 and TRBJ2-7; D is possibly TRBD2 (5 bases). This CDR3 spans 14 amino acids. The V end lost 2 bases, the J end lost 0 bases, and 11 bases lay between the germline ends. Per germline, CDR1 DFQATT and CDR2 SNEGSKA (reference sequence). In nucleotides, the CDR3 is TGCAGTGCTAGAACGGCGGACTTCTCCTACGAGCAGTACTTC. As protein: CSARTADFSYEQYF.

The rearrangement links TRBV12-3 or TRBV12-4 to TRBJ1-1, with 8 bases fitting TRBD1. CDR3 length: 20 residues. The V and J ends lost 6 bases and 4 bases, in that order; junction bases with no gene match: 25. The CDR3 coding sequence is TGTGCCAGCAGCACATCCCGTTCAAACAGGGGGAATAAGCTACGCACTGAAGCTTTCTTT. This sequence encodes CASSTSRSNRGNKLRTEAFF.

This clonotype was counted a few times. The J gene is TRBJ1-2, the V gene TRBV12-3 or TRBV12-4; weak D call: TRBD1 (6 bases). Trimming pared 10 bases from V and 6 bases from J, leaving 21 bases between. The CDR3 has 14 amino acids. In DNA, the CDR3 is TGTGCCATCACCTCGACAGGTTTATTAGATGGCTACACCTTC. It translates to CAITSTGLLDGYTF.

This sequence joins TRBV6-5 and TRBJ1-6; D gene ambiguous. Germline V gene sequence: CDR1 MNHEY, CDR2 SVGAGI. V was shortened by 2 bases and J by 7 bases, with 9 bases between the two germline ends. This CDR3 comprises 14 residues. The CDR3 DNA is TGTGCCAGCAGTTACACTTTTGCAAATTCACCCCTCCACTTT. This gives the protein CASSYTFANSPLHF.

This chain joins TRBV6-5 and TRBJ2-1, with TRBD1 matching over 10 bases. The V and J ends lost 5 bases and 8 bases, in that order; junction bases with no gene match: 12. The germline V gene encodes CDR1 MNHEY and CDR2 SVGAGI. This CDR3 spans 16 amino acids. The CDR3 loop is CASSGPRDRGRDEQFF. CDR3 DNA sequence: TGTGCCAGCAGTGGGCCCCGGGACAGGGGTAGGGATGAGCAGTTCTTC.

The chain uses TRBV20-1 and TRBJ2-1; TRBD2 aligns across 9 bases. Germline V lookup: CDR1 DFQATT, CDR2 SNEGSKA (reference sequence). V lost 3 bases and J lost 8; bases outside the gene matches: 5. The CDR3 loop spans 13 amino acids. CDR3 residues: CSASGTSLDEQFF. Here the CDR3 DNA reads TGCAGTGCTAGCGGGACTAGCCTCGATGAGCAGTTCTTC.

The J gene is TRBJ2-1, the V gene TRBV4-2; no reliable D call. CDR1 and CDR2 (germline): LGHNA, YNFKEQ. Trimming took off 0 bases at V and 6 bases at J, with 3 bases between the two ends. This CDR3 region has 12 residues. CDR3 sequence reads: CASSQESNEQFF. In nucleotides, the CDR3 is TGTGCCAGCAGCCAAGAATCCAATGAGCAGTTCTTC.

This clonotype was seen many times. At one end the junction does not follow the germline gene, possibly because of a read error. The chain carries TRBV7-3 and TRBJ2-3, with a tentative D call TRBD1 (6 bases). CDR3 size: 18 residues. Germline V gene data show CDR1 as SGHTA and CDR2 as FQGTGA. The DNA of the CDR3 is TGTGCCAGCAGCCTAACAGGGCGCATCGACTCTAGCACAGATACGCAGTATTTT. This translates into CASSLTGRIDSSTDTQYF.

The V gene is TRBV6-5, the J gene TRBJ2-6; possibly TRBD1 or TRBD2 for D (5 bases each). Germline V gene sequence: CDR1 MNHEY, CDR2 SVGAGI. Trimming took 6 bases from V and 12 from J, leaving 9 bases between them. There are 11 residues in the CDR3. CDR3 amino acids: CASSPGAVLTF. The CDR3 DNA reads as TGTGCCAGCAGCCCCGGGGCCGTCCTGACTTTC.

This clonotype has more than one count but fewer than ten. V and J are TRBV7-6 and TRBJ2-3; 13 bases are a match to TRBD2. Germline V gives CDR1 SGHVS, CDR2 FNYEAQ. This CDR3 is built from 18 residues. With 2 bases clipped from V and 6 bases from J, the junction kept 11 bases outside the gene matches. The CDR3 sequence: CASSLRTSGGQIGDTQYF. CDR3 bases: TGTGCCAGCAGCTTACGGACTAGCGGGGGCCAAATAGGTGATACGCAGTATTTT.

The chain has TRBV6-2 or TRBV6-3 and TRBJ1-1, with D hard to call. Germline assignment: CDR1 MNHEY and CDR2 SVGEGT. The CDR3 totals 15 residues. Trimming cost V 0 bases and J 0 bases, with 8 bases left between them. DNA of the CDR3: TGTGCCAGCAGTTACTCCCAGTTTATGAACACTGAAGCTTTCTTT. It codes for CASSYSQFMNTEAFF.

This clonotype has only a few counts. This CDR3 is CASSLATGLSPLHF. In nucleotides, the CDR3 is TGTGCCAGCAGTTTGGCGACAGGGCTATCACCCCTCCACTTT. The genes are TRBV12-3 or TRBV12-4 and TRBJ1-6, with 7 bases fitting TRBD1. After removal of 3 bases from V and 10 bases from J, the junction contained 6 bases not matched to a gene. This CDR3 is built from 14 residues.

The chain has TRBV20-1 and TRBJ1-1; the D gene is possibly TRBD1 (6 bases). CDR1 is DFQATT, CDR2 SNEGSKA, per germline (reference sequence). The CDR3 totals 15 residues. V lost 1 base and J 4 bases, leaving 16 bases between the germline ends. CDR3 nucleotides: TGCAGTGCTAGAGGGAGTCTGCGGGGGGCCACTGAAGCTTTCTTT. Translation: CSARGSLRGATEAFF.